This T cell receptor (beta chain) was sequenced during a study of breast tumors, draining lymph nodes, adjacent tissues. The lymph nodes were axillary draining lymph nodes from breast cancer patients. Using its own MiXCR run on the multiplex PCR reads, TCRdb lists one record per CDR3 protein. The table records approximately 90,000 distinct CDR3 sequences, around 28% of them present only once. This clonotype was counted only a few times. V dropped 1 base and J dropped 3; count of bases not matched to a gene: 12. Germline loops: CDR1 SGHTA, CDR2 FQGNSA. This CDR3 region has 18 residues. The genes are TRBV7-2 and TRBJ1-1, with TRBD1 matching over 9 bases. Sequencing used axillary lymph node tissue. This sequence was found in a female donor with breast cancer. Some clones in this sample may be carry-over from other donors' samples. DNA for the CDR3: TGTGCCAGCAGCTTAGTTCGGGTAACAGGGGGCGCGGACACTGAAGCTTTCTTT. This sequence encodes CASSLVRVTGGADTEAFF.